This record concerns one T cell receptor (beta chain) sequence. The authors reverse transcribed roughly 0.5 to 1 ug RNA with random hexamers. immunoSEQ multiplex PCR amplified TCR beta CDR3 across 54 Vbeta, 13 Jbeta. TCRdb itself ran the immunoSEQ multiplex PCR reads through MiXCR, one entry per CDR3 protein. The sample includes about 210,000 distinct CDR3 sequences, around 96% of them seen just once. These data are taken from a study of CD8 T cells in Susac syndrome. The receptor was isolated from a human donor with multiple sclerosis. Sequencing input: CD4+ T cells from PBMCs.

The chain's CDR3 is CASSLLAGTYNEQFF. The DNA of the CDR3 is TGCGCCAGCAGCTTACTGGCAGGGACCTACAATGAGCAGTTCTTC. The chain couples TRBV5-1 to TRBJ2-1; a weak D match, TRBD1 (5 bases). Germline CDR1 SGHRS, CDR2 YFSETQ. V was trimmed by 2 bases and J by 2 bases, leaving 11 bases between them. CDR3 length: 15 amino acids.